The rows below give T cell receptor beta chains drawn from one sample of a study of T cells after yellow fever vaccination. TCRdb re-called the 5' RACE reads with MiXCR, one entry per CDR3 protein. Here the sample spans around 530,000 distinct CDR3 sequences, about 17% being singletons. The sequencing used PBMCs, collected 5 to 6 days after the first yellow fever vaccination. The receptor set was obtained from a man younger than 35 who received the YFV17D yellow fever vaccine. Each CDR3 is given with its conserved first and last residue. Each record gives: clone size, V gene, D gene, J gene, CDR3 DNA, CDR3 protein. A D gene is named only where the DNA matches it firmly. A row's size may be missing; if present it is once, few, many or a size class.

>few|TRBV5-1|.|TRBJ2-2
TGCGCCAGCAGCGCCTCCGGGACCGCGAACACCGGGGAGCTGTTTTTT
CASSASGTANTGELFF
>.|TRBV14|.|TRBJ2-1
TGTGCCAGCAGCCAAGATTGGTTGGACGGCGGATACAATGAGCAGTTCTTC
CASSQDWLDGGYNEQFF
>.|TRBV7-2|.|TRBJ2-7
TGTGCCAGCAGCCCCACGTGGGGGGGCCGGGACGAGCAGTACTTC
CASSPTWGGRDEQYF
>few|TRBV19|.|TRBJ2-2
TGTGCCAGTAGGAACAGGGTACCCACCGGGGAGCTGTTTTTT
CASRNRVPTGELFF
>.|TRBV20-1|.|TRBJ2-3
TGCAGTGCCTTCGGAGGGGTGTCGGATACGCAGTATTTT
CSAFGGVSDTQYF
>few|TRBV19|TRBD1|TRBJ1-2
TGTGCCAGTAGTGCTCCGGGACAGACCCTAAATGGCTACACCTTC
CASSAPGQTLNGYTF
>few|TRBV7-9|.|TRBJ1-2
TGTGCCAGCAGTCGTGGGCAGGGGTATAACTATGGCTACACCTTC
CASSRGQGYNYGYTF
>few|TRBV4-1|TRBD2|TRBJ2-1
TGCGCCAGCAGCCACCGCGGACTAGCGGGGGCCTACAATGAGCAGTTCTTC
CASSHRGLAGAYNEQFF
>.|TRBV24-1|TRBD1|TRBJ2-2
TGTGCCACCAGCAGGGGGACATTTGATTCGGAGCTGTTTTTT
CATSRGTFDSELFF
>many|TRBV5-1|TRBD1|TRBJ1-1
TGCGCCAGCAGCGAGGACAGGCAGGGGAAAGCTTTCTTT
CASSEDRQGKAFF
>few|TRBV7-2|.|TRBJ2-7
TGTGCCAGCAGCTTACCAGGGGTCAGGGAGCAGTACTTC
CASSLPGVREQYF
>.|TRBV7-2|.|TRBJ1-2
TGTGCCAGCAGCTTAGATGGCAGGGTTTCCTATGGCTACACCTTC
CASSLDGRVSYGYTF
>many|TRBV4-3|TRBD1|TRBJ1-2
TGCGCCAGCAGCCAAGACCCGGGACAGGGAATTTATGGCTACACCTTC
CASSQDPGQGIYGYTF
>few|TRBV19|.|TRBJ2-2
TGTGCCAGTAGGAGGGGGGGTAACACCGGGGAGCTGTTTTTT
CASRRGGNTGELFF
>few|TRBV7-9|.|TRBJ1-1
TGTGCCAGCAACCCCGAACCCCTGAACACTGAAGCTTTCTTT
CASNPEPLNTEAFF
>.|TRBV25-1|.|TRBJ2-1
TGTGCCAGCAACAAAGTTAGAGGCTCCTACAATGAGCAGTTCTTC
CASNKVRGSYNEQFF
>once|TRBV14|.|TRBJ2-2
TGTGCCAGCAGCCAACTACTACATACAGGGACTGCCACCGGGGAGCTGTTTTTT
CASSQLLHTGTATGELFF
>few|TRBV7-3|.|TRBJ2-1
TGTGCCAGCAGCTCTGGGTCGACTATCTCAATGAAGTTCTTC
CASSSGSTISMKFF
>.|TRBV2|.|TRBJ1-3
TGTGCCAGCGGGAGTTATGGAAACACCATATATTTT
CASGSYGNTIYF
>.|TRBV5-4|TRBD2|TRBJ2-5
TGTGCCAGCACCCTGGGGGGGGCGGGGGGCATCCCTGCCGGCGAGACCCAGTACTTC
CASTLGGAGGIPAGETQYF
>.|TRBV20-1|.|TRBJ1-3
TGCAGTGCTAGTTCGGGAATCTCTGGAAACACCATATATTTT
CSASSGISGNTIYF
>.|TRBV6-1|.|TRBJ1-4
TGTGCCAGCAGCGCCCGACACGGTGGCGAAAAACTGTTTTTT
CASSARHGGEKLFF
>many|TRBV7-9|.|TRBJ2-5
TGTGCCAGCAGCTTAATTGGCATCGCCGGAGAGACCCAGTACTTC
CASSLIGIAGETQYF
>few|TRBV10-3|.|TRBJ2-3
TGTGCCATCAGGGACAGTTCTCACACAGATACGCAGTATTTT
CAIRDSSHTDTQYF
>.|TRBV12-3/TRBV12-4|TRBD1|TRBJ2-5
TGTGCCAGCAGTTTCCTACCGGGACAGGGAAAAGAGACCCAGTACTTC
CASSFLPGQGKETQYF
>few|TRBV4-1|.|TRBJ2-7
TGCGCCAGCAGCCACACCCCCCCTCGAGGACAATTATTCCACGAGCAGTACTTC
CASSHTPPRGQLFHEQYF
>.|TRBV4-1|.|TRBJ2-1
TGCGCCAGCAGCCTCCTCCCCCCGGGCAGGGTAGGGGATGAGCAGTTCTTC
CASSLLPPGRVGDEQFF
>few|TRBV6-4|TRBD2|TRBJ2-1
TGTGCCAGCAGTGAATATAGCGGGGGGATCTACAATGAGCAGTTCTTC
CASSEYSGGIYNEQFF
>.|TRBV9|TRBD1|TRBJ1-1
TGTGCCAGCAGCATCGGACAGGTGAACACTGAAGCTTTCTTT
CASSIGQVNTEAFF
>.|TRBV27|TRBD1|TRBJ1-6
TGTGCCAGCAGTGCGACAGGGACTCTCTATAATTCACCCCTCCACTTT
CASSATGTLYNSPLHF
>few|TRBV29-1|.|TRBJ1-2
TGCAGCGTTTACAGGGAGGGCTACACCTTC
CSVYREGYTF
>few|TRBV20-1|.|TRBJ1-4
TGCAGTGCTAGAGGTCTCGGGGACGTAGAAAAACTGTTTTTT
CSARGLGDVEKLFF
>many|TRBV12-3/TRBV12-4|.|TRBJ2-1
TGTGCCAGCAGTTTAAGGGTAAACAATGAGCAGTTCTTC
CASSLRVNNEQFF
>few|TRBV7-2|.|TRBJ2-1
TGTGCCAGCAGGCCCGGGGACCGATACAATGAGCAGTTCTTC
CASRPGDRYNEQFF
>.|TRBV5-1|.|TRBJ2-1
TGCGCCAGCAGCCCGGGGACCGCGGACAGTGAGCAGTTCTTC
CASSPGTADSEQFF
>.|TRBV20-1|.|TRBJ2-3
TGCAGTGCTAGGCTTTCGGATACGCAGTATTTT
CSARLSDTQYF
>.|TRBV7-2|.|TRBJ1-5
TGTGCCAGCAGCTTAACAATCAATAGCAATCAGCCCCAGCATTTT
CASSLTINSNQPQHF
>many|TRBV5-1|TRBD1|TRBJ2-1
TGCGCCAGCAGCTTCGGACAGGGGGAGGATGAGCAGTTCTTC
CASSFGQGEDEQFF
>few|TRBV6-5|.|TRBJ1-2
TGTGCCAGCAGTTCCCGGAAGGGGGAGATACGGGGCTACACCTTC
CASSSRKGEIRGYTF
>.|TRBV6-5|.|TRBJ2-3
TGTGCCAGCAAGAGCACAGATACGCAGTATTTT
CASKSTDTQYF